The following is a T cell receptor (beta chain) sequence with its context. Its antigen remains unknown. These data come from a study of a mutant IDH1 vaccine in newly diagnosed glioma. At the level of the study: Once 4-6 weeks had passed after radiotherapy alone, vaccination started, or it started with temozolomide cycles. The week-35 safety follow-up was V12, and the week-47 study end was V13.

The time point: week 47, end of study. All doses held 300 ug of mutant IDH1 20-mer peptide, with topical imiquimod. Each astrocytoma in the donors was new, WHO grade 3 or 4, IDH1-mutant and ATRX-lost. Trimming at V came to 7 bases and at J to 5 bases, leaving 3 bases not matched to a gene. The CDR3 sequence is 14 residues long. Germline values: CDR1 MNHEY, CDR2 SMNVEV (reference sequence). Assay used: immunoSEQ multiplex PCR; TCRdb lists only in-frame clones, some missing. Of tens of thousands of clones in the sample, 75% were seen once. The sequencing used PBMCs, collected from a glioma patient whose treatment included an IDH1 peptide vaccine. The chain joins TRBV27 to TRBJ1-5; 12 nucleotides align to TRBD1. The receptor was derived from a man aged 35 to 55 with glioma. As DNA, the CDR3 is TGTGCCAGCAAAGGGACAGGGGGCTATCAGCCCCAGCATTTT. It translates to CASKGTGGYQPQHF.